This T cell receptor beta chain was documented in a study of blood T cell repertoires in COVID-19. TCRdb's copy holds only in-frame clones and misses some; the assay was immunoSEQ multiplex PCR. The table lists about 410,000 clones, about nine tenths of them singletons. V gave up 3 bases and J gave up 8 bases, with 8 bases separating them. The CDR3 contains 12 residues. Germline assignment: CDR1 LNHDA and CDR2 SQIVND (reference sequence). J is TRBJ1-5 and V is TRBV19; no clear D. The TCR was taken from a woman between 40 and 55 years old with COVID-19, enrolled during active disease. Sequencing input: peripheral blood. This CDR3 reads CASSIFEEPQHF. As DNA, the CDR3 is TGTGCCAGTAGTATTTTCGAGGAGCCCCAGCATTTT.